This is a list of T cell receptor beta chains from one sample in a study of blood T cells in healthy people across ages. TCRdb reprocessed the 5' RACE reads via MiXCR and lists one record per CDR3 protein. The data hold 800,000 to 1,300,000 distinct CDR3 sequences, with 20% to 25% observed a single time. These same data were also listed under a study on T cells of mothers and their children.

The sequencing sample was made of blood. The source is a girl aged 2 to 9 in good health. Both conserved end residues are part of each CDR3. A D gene is named only where the DNA matches it firmly. The size field is filled for only some rows; it gives once, few, many or a size class.

TRBJ2-5,-,-,TRBV28,TGTGCCAGCCTTAAGGGGGGGGTAGAGACCCAGTACTTC,CASLKGGVETQYF
TRBJ2-7,-,few,TRBV4-3,TGCGCCAGCAGCCAAGATGGGAGCGCCGACGAGCAGTACTTC,CASSQDGSADEQYF
TRBJ1-2,TRBD1,-,TRBV7-8,TGTGCCAGCAGCCGACAGGGGGGCGATGGCTACACCTTC,CASSRQGGDGYTF
TRBJ1-2,-,few,TRBV28,TGTGCCAGCAGTGAACCTCCAGGATCGGAAGGCTACACCTTC,CASSEPPGSEGYTF
TRBJ2-1,TRBD2,few,TRBV29-1,TGCAGCGTTGATCTAGCGGGTACTGAAGCCAATGAGCAGTTCTTC,CSVDLAGTEANEQFF
TRBJ1-3,-,-,TRBV10-3,TGTGCCATCAGTGAGTCGGCAGGGGCTGGAAACACCATATATTTT,CAISESAGAGNTIYF
TRBJ2-7,TRBD1,-,TRBV7-9,TGTGCCAGCAGACCGTGGGGAACGGGACAGAGCTCCTACGAGCAGTACTTC,CASRPWGTGQSSYEQYF
TRBJ2-1,-,-,TRBV5-1,TGCGCCAGCAGCTTGGGGGTATCTGGATTGAATGAGCAGTTCTTC,CASSLGVSGLNEQFF
TRBJ2-6,-,-,TRBV19,TGTGCCAGTAGTCCGAGCCAGGCTGGGGCCAACGTCCTGACTTTC,CASSPSQAGANVLTF
TRBJ2-4,-,many,TRBV4-3,TGCGCCAGCAGCCCAAGGGGGGCCCGAAACATTCAGTACTTC,CASSPRGARNIQYF
TRBJ2-1,TRBD2,-,TRBV20-1,TGCAGTGCGAGAGAGCAGCGGGGAAACTCCTACAATGAGCAGTTCTTC,CSAREQRGNSYNEQFF
TRBJ1-2,-,-,TRBV7-3,TGTGCCAGCAGCCCTACTATGTCTCTATATGGCTACACCTTC,CASSPTMSLYGYTF
TRBJ2-1,TRBD2,few,TRBV7-6,TGTGCCAGCAGCTCCCGCGGGCGGGGGGGCGACGAGCAGTTCTTC,CASSSRGRGGDEQFF
TRBJ2-4,-,-,TRBV12-3/TRBV12-4,TGTGCCAGCAGTTTAGATACTGGACAGCCAAACATTCAGTACTTC,CASSLDTGQPNIQYF
TRBJ2-5,-,-,TRBV11-2,TGTGCCAGCAGCTTAGGGGTTGGAGGGGGCAAGGAAGAGACCCAGTACTTC,CASSLGVGGGKEETQYF
TRBJ1-1,-,-,TRBV20-1,TGCAGTGTATTCGGGCAGAGGAACACTGAAGCTTTCTTT,CSVFGQRNTEAFF
TRBJ2-7,TRBD1,few,TRBV7-2,TGTGCCAGCAGCTTAGAACCGGGACAGGGCTACGAGCAGTACTTC,CASSLEPGQGYEQYF